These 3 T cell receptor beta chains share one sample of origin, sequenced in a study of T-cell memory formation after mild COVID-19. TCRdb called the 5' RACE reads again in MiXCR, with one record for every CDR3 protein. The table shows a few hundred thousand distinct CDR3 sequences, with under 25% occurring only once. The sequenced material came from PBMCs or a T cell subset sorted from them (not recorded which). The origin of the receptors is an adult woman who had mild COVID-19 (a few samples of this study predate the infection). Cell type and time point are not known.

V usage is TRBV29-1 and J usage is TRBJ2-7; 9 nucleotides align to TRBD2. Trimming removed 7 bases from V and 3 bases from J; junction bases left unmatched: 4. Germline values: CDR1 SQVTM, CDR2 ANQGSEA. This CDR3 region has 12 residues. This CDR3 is CSGIAGDYEQYF. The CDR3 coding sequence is TGCAGCGGGATAGCGGGGGACTACGAGCAGTACTTC.

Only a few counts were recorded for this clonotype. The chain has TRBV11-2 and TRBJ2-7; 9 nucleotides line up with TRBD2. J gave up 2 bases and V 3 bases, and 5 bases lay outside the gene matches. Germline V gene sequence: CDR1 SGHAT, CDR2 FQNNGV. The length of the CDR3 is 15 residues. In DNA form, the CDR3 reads TGTGCCAGCAGCTTTGGTAGCGGGGGAACCTACGAGCAGTACTTC. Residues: CASSFGSGGTYEQYF.

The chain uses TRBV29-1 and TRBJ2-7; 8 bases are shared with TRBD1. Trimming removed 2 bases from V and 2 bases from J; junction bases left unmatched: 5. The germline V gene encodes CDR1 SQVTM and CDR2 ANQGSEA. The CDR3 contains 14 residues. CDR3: CSVEWQGAPYEQYF. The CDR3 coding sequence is TGCAGCGTTGAATGGCAGGGGGCCCCCTACGAGCAGTACTTC.